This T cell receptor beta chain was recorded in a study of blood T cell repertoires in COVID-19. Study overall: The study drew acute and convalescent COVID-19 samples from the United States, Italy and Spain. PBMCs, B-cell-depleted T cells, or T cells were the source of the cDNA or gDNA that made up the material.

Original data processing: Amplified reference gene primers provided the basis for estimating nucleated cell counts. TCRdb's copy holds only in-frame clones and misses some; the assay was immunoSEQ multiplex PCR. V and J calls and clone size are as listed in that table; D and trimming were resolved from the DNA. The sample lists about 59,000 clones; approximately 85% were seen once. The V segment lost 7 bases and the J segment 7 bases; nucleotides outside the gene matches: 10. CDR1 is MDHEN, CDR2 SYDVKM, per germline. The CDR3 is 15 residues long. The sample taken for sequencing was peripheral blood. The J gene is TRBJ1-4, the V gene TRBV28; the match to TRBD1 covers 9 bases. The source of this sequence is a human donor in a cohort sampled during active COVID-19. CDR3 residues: CASKSNRGRSEKLFF. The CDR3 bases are TGTGCCAGCAAGTCCAACAGGGGGCGAAGTGAAAAACTGTTTTTT.